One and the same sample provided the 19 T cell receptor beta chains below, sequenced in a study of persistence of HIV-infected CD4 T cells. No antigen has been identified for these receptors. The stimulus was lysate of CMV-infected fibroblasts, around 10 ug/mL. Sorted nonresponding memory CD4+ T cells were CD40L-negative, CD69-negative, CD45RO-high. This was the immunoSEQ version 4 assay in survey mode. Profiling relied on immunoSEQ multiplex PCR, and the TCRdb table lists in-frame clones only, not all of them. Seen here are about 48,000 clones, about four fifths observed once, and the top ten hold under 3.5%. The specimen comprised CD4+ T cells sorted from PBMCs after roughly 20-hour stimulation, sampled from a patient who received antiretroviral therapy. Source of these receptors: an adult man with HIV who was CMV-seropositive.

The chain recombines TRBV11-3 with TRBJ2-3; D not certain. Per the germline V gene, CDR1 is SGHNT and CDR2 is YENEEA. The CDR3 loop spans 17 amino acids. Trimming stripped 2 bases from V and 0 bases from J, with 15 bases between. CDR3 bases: TGTGCCAGCAGCTTAAACGGTAACCGGCTTAGCACAGATACGCAGTATTTT. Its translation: CASSLNGNRLSTDTQYF.

The CDR3: CAWSVDSNSGNTIYF. As DNA, the CDR3 is TGTGCCTGGAGTGTAGACAGTAACTCTGGAAACACCATATATTTT. The chain carries TRBV30 and TRBJ1-3; maybe TRBD1 (5 bases). V lost 0 bases and J lost 0, with 9 bases in between. Germline V gives CDR1 GTSNPN, CDR2 SVGIG (reference sequence). This CDR3 is built from 15 residues.

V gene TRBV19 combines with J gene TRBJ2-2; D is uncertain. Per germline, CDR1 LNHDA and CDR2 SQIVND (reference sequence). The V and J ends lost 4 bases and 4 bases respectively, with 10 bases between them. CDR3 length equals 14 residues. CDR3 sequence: CASSNEEFTGELFF. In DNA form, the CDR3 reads TGTGCCAGTAGTAATGAGGAATTCACCGGGGAGCTGTTTTTT.

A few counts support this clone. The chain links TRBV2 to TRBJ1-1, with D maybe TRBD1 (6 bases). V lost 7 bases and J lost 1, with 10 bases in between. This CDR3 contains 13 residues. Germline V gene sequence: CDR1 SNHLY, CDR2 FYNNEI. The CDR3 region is CASKGGENTEAFF. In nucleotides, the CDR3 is TGTGCCAGCAAGGGGGGTGAGAACACTGAAGCTTTCTTT. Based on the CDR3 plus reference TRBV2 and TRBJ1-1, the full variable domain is EPEVTQTPSHQVTQMGQEVILRCVPISNHLYFYWYRQILGQKVEFLVSFYNNEISEKSEIFDDQFSVERPDGSNFTLKIRSTKLEDSAMYFCASKGGENTEAFFGQGTRLTVV.

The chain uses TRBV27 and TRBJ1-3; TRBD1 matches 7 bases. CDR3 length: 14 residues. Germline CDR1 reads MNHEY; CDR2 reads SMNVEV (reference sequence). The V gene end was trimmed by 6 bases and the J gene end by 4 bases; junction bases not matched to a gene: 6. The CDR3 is CASRPTGLGNTIYF. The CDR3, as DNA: TGTGCCAGCAGACCGACAGGGCTAGGAAACACCATATATTTT.

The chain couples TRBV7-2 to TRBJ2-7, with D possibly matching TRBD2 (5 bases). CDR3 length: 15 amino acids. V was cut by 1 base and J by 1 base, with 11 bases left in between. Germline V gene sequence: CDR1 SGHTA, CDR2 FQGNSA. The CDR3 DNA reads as TGTGCCAGCAGCTTAGAACGCGGACTTTCCTACGAGCAGTACTTC. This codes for CASSLERGLSYEQYF.

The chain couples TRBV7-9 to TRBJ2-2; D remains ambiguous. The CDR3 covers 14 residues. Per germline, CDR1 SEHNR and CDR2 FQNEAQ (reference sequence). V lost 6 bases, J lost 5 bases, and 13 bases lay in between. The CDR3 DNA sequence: TGTGCCAGCAGGGGGATCGTTGGGACCGGGGAGCTGTTTTTT. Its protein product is CASRGIVGTGELFF.

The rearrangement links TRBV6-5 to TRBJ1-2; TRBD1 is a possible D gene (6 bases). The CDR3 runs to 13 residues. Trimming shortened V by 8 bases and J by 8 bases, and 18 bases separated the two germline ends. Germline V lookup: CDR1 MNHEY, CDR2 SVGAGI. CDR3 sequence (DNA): TGTGCCAGCTATGACTTAGGCAGGGGAGGCTACACCTTC. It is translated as CASYDLGRGGYTF.

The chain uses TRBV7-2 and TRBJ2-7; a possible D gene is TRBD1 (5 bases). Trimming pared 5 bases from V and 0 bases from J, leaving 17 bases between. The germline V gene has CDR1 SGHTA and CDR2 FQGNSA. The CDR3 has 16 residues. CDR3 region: CASSPTGVRISYEQYF. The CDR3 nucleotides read TGTGCCAGCAGCCCAACAGGTGTACGAATCTCCTACGAGCAGTACTTC.

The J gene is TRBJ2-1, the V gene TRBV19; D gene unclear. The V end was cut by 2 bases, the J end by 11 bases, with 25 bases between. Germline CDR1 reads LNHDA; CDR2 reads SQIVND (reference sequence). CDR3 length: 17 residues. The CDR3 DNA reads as TGTGCCAGTAGTATATTAGGGCAGCTGGGCATAGTACAGAAGCAGTTCTTC. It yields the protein CASSILGQLGIVQKQFF.

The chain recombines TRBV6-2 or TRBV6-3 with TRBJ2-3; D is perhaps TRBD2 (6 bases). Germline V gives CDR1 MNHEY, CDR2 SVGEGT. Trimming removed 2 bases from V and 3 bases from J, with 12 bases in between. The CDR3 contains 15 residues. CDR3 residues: CASSYGSAGTDTQYF. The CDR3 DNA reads TGTGCCAGCAGTTACGGGTCGGCGGGGACAGATACGCAGTATTTT.

CDR3 in amino acids: CASSESRRDAYEQYF. The CDR3 nucleotides are TGTGCCAGCAGTGAAAGTAGACGGGATGCCTACGAGCAGTACTTC. The chain employs TRBV27 and TRBJ2-7; TRBD2 is a possible D gene (5 bases). V shed 5 bases and J shed 2 bases, with 16 bases lying between them. This CDR3 has 15 amino acids. From germline, CDR1 is MNHEY and CDR2 SMNVEV (reference sequence).

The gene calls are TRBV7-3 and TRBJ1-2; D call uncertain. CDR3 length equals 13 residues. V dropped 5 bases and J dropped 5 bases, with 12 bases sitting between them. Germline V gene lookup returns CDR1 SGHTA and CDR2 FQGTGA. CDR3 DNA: TGTGCCAGCAGCCCTGTCTCTACTTATGGCTACACCTTC. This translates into CASSPVSTYGYTF.

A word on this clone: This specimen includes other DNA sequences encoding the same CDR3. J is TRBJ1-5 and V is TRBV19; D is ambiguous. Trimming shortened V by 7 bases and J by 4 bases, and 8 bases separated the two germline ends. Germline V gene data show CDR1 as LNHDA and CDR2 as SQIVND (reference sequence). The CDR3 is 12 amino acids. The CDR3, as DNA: TGTGCCAGTACACAAGGGAATCAGCCCCAGCATTTT. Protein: CASTQGNQPQHF.

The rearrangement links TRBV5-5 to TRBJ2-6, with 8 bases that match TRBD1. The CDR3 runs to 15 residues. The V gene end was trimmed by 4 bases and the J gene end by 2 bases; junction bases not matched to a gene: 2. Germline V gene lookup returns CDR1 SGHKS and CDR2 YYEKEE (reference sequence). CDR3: CASSVQGAGANVLTF. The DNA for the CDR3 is TGTGCCAGCAGCGTACAGGGGGCTGGGGCCAACGTCCTGACTTTC.

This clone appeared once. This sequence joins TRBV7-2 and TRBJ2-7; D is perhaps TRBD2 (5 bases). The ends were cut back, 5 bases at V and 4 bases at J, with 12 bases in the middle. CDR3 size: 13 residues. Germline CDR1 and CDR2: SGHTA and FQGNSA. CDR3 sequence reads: CASSLTWTYEQYF. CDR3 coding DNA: TGTGCCAGCAGCCTAACGTGGACTTACGAGCAGTACTTC.

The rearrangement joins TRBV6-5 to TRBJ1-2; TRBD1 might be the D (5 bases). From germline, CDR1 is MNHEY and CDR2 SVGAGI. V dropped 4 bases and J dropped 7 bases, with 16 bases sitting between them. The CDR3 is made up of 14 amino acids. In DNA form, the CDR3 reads TGTGCCAGCAGTTTTGGTCGAGGGGTGTCTGGCTACACCTTC. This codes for CASSFGRGVSGYTF.

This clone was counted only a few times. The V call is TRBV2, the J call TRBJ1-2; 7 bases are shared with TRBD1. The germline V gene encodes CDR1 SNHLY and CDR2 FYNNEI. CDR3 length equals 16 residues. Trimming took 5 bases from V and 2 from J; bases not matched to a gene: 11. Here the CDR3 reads CASSKVQGQWNYGYTF. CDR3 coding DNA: TGTGCCAGCAGTAAAGTACAGGGACAGTGGAACTATGGCTACACCTTC.

The CDR3 DNA reads as TGTGCCAGCAGCGTAGGGCCCGGGACCCTGACCTACGAGCAGTACTTC. Translating it yields CASSVGPGTLTYEQYF. V gene TRBV9 combines with J gene TRBJ2-7; D is possibly TRBD1 or TRBD2 (5 bases each). The V end was cut by 0 bases, the J end by 2 bases, with 15 bases between. The CDR3 consists of 16 residues. CDR1 and CDR2 from the germline V gene are SGDLS and YYNGEE. Full variable domain (remainder filled in from reference TRBV9 and TRBJ2-7): DSGVTQTPKHLITATGQRVTLRCSPRSGDLSVYWYQQSLDQGLQFLIQYYNGEERAKGNILERFSAQQFPDLHSELNLSSLELGDSALYFCASSVGPGTLTYEQYFGPGTRLTVT.